These T cell receptor beta chains were read from a single sample in a study of Ad26.COV2.S vaccination and SARS-CoV-2 variants. Sequencing was performed with immunoSEQ multiplex PCR; in TCRdb, only in-frame clones are kept and a portion is missing. Of some 330,000 clones listed, roughly 90% are singletons. The sequencing here drew on peripheral blood, taken in a trial of Ad26.COV2.S vaccine versus placebo. Receptor source: a person between 18 and 65 years old who received the Ad26.COV2.S COVID-19 vaccine or a placebo. Each CDR3 is given with its conserved first and last residue. The D gene is left open where the match is weak. The size entry is marked missing in some rows and otherwise reads once, few, many or a size class.

NA TRBJ1-2 NA TRBV7-2 CASSLDGNYGYTF TGTGCCAGCAGCTTAGATGGGAACTATGGCTACACCTTC
NA TRBJ1-2 NA TRBV4-3 CASSQGAGPRDGYTF TGCGCCAGCAGCCAAGGGGCAGGGCCGAGGGATGGCTACACCTTC
TRBD1 TRBJ1-2 NA TRBV4-1 CASSQRQGISYGYTF TGCGCCAGCAGCCAACGACAGGGAATCTCTTATGGCTACACCTTC
NA TRBJ2-6 once TRBV4-3 CASSQDRTGANVLTF TGCGCCAGCAGCCAAGATAGGACTGGGGCCAACGTCCTGACTTTC
TRBD1 TRBJ1-1 NA TRBV4-3 CASSQDRGVTEAFF TGCGCCAGCAGCCAAGACAGGGGGGTCACTGAAGCTTTCTTT
TRBD1 TRBJ2-3 NA TRBV18 CASSPGQVVDTQYF TGTGCCAGCTCACCCGGACAGGTCGTGGATACGCAGTATTTT
TRBD1 TRBJ1-4 NA TRBV7-9 CASNFGQATNEKLFF TGTGCCAGCAATTTCGGACAGGCAACTAATGAAAAACTGTTTTTT
NA TRBJ2-1 NA TRBV10-1 CASSTPVGARLEQFF TGCGCCAGCAGTACCCCCGTAGGCGCCCGACTTGAGCAGTTCTTC
NA TRBJ2-7 NA TRBV27 CASSLTINYEQYF TGTGCCAGCAGTTTGACAATCAACTACGAGCAGTACTTC
TRBD1 TRBJ2-1 once TRBV19 CASSIADRVGEQFF TGTGCCAGTAGTATAGCGGACAGGGTGGGTGAGCAGTTCTTC